Listed here are 26 T cell receptor beta chains from one sample, sequenced in a study of cytomegalovirus exposure and HLA in healthy donors. This table comes from immunoSEQ multiplex PCR, and its TCRdb copy is limited to in-frame clones, with some not included. The sample gives about 140,000 clones, approximately 84% of which show up once; more than 1.4% is in the top ten. Specimen: PBMCs. These receptors originate from a woman aged 25 to 39 in good health and CMV-seronegative.

The table lists this clone with a count of one. The chain has TRBV4-1 and TRBJ1-5; D remains unclear. V lost 5 bases to trimming and J lost 5 bases, with 13 bases between them. CDR3 length: 14 residues. Germline V gene lookup returns CDR1 MGHRA and CDR2 YSYEKL. The CDR3 reads CASSKTYSDQPQHF. CDR3 bases: TGCGCCAGCAGCAAAACCTATAGTGATCAGCCCCAGCATTTT.

Written as DNA, the CDR3 is TGTGCCAGCAGCTTATTGTCCAGCGAAACCGGGGAGCTGTTTTTT. Protein: CASSLLSSETGELFF. The rearrangement links TRBV13 to TRBJ2-2; D is unclear. V lost 2 bases and J 5 bases, leaving 12 bases between the germline ends. The CDR3 is 15 residues long. Germline loops: CDR1 PRHDT, CDR2 FYEKMQ (reference sequence).

A few counts support this clone. This sequence joins TRBV29-1 and TRBJ1-1; 7 nucleotides match TRBD1. Germline V gene sequence: CDR1 SQVTM, CDR2 ANQGSEA. Germline trimming cut 8 bases from V and 0 bases from J; bases unmatched to any gene: 3. This CDR3 region has 12 residues. The CDR3 loop reads CSTDRVNTEAFF. The CDR3 DNA reads as TGCAGCACAGACAGGGTGAACACTGAAGCTTTCTTT.

The chain couples TRBV15 to TRBJ2-7; no clear D gene. The CDR3 consists of 12 residues. V lost 4 bases to trimming and J lost 3 bases, with 7 bases between them. The germline V gene encodes CDR1 LNHNV and CDR2 YYDKDF (reference sequence). The CDR3 DNA reads as TGTGCCACCAGCAATTATAACTACGAGCAGTACTTC. This codes for CATSNYNYEQYF.

The chain recombines TRBV11-2 with TRBJ1-4; no reliable D call. V lost 5 bases and J 0 bases, leaving 10 bases between the germline ends. Germline values: CDR1 SGHAT, CDR2 FQNNGV. This CDR3 spans 15 amino acids. DNA of the CDR3: TGTGCCAGCAGCCAGAATTTACCAACTAATGAAAAACTGTTTTTT. Translated: CASSQNLPTNEKLFF.

The gene calls are TRBV27 and TRBJ1-1, with 7 bases matching TRBD1. Germline V gives CDR1 MNHEY, CDR2 SMNVEV (reference sequence). Germline trimming cut 5 bases from V and 1 base from J; bases unmatched to any gene: 4. CDR3 length: 14 residues. The CDR3 reads CASSLRDRNTEAFF. CDR3 DNA sequence: TGTGCCAGCAGTCTCCGGGACAGGAACACTGAAGCTTTCTTT.

The J gene is TRBJ1-2, the V gene TRBV19; TRBD1 agrees at 7 bases. Trimming took 3 bases from V and 4 from J; bases not matched to a gene: 5. This CDR3 spans 14 amino acids. Germline CDR1 LNHDA, CDR2 SQIVND (reference sequence). The CDR3 region is CASSIGQVFYGYTF. The DNA for the CDR3 is TGTGCCAGTAGTATCGGACAGGTCTTCTATGGCTACACCTTC.

The chain joins TRBV2 to TRBJ1-5; 8 nucleotides match TRBD1. The CDR3 sequence is 14 residues long. Trimming took 3 bases from V and 6 from J; bases not matched to a gene: 4. The germline V gene has CDR1 SNHLY and CDR2 FYNNEI. The CDR3 bases are TGTGCCAGCAGTGACAGGGGGCACGGTCAGCCCCAGCATTTT. Residues: CASSDRGHGQPQHF.

This clone has just one count. This chain uses TRBV5-1 with TRBJ2-5; D might be TRBD1 (6 bases). CDR3 length equals 13 residues. V lost 3 bases and J 5 bases, leaving 11 bases between the germline ends. Germline assignment: CDR1 SGHRS and CDR2 YFSETQ. This CDR3 reads CASSSLTGETQYF. DNA of the CDR3: TGCGCCAGCAGCTCCCTAACAGGGGAGACCCAGTACTTC.

The J gene is TRBJ2-5, the V gene TRBV6-1; TRBD1 matches 7 bases. CDR1 and CDR2 (germline): MNHNS, SASEGT. This CDR3 has 13 amino acids. V trimming: 4 bases; J trimming: 2 bases; junction bases outside the gene matches: 1. The CDR3 DNA follows: TGTGCCAGCAGTGCGGACAGGCAAGAGACCCAGTACTTC. As protein: CASSADRQETQYF.

The genes are TRBV27 and TRBJ1-1; tentatively, D is TRBD1 (5 bases). The CDR3 length is 14 residues. CDR1 is MNHEY, CDR2 SMNVEV, per germline (reference sequence). The ends were cut back, 5 bases at V and 11 bases at J, with 21 bases in the middle. In DNA, the CDR3 is TGTGCCAGCAGTCCAAACCAGGGTGGTCGTGAGGCTTTCTTT. It is translated as CASSPNQGGREAFF.

The chain has TRBV10-3 and TRBJ1-6, with 9 nucleotides matching TRBD1. The CDR3 consists of 14 residues. Losses at the gene ends were 6 bases for V and 9 bases for J; bases not matched to a gene: 6. Germline V gene sequence: CDR1 ENHRY, CDR2 SYGVKD. CDR3 coding DNA: TGTGCCATCAGCGCGGGACAGGGCGGTTCACCCCTCCACTTT. Protein: CAISAGQGGSPLHF.

The J gene is TRBJ2-7, the V gene TRBV5-4; 7 bases align to TRBD2. The CDR3 consists of 14 residues. The germline V gene encodes CDR1 SGHNT and CDR2 YYREEE (reference sequence). After removal of 3 bases from V and 2 bases from J, the junction contained 5 bases not matched to a gene. The CDR3: CASSSSLAAYEQYF. The CDR3 DNA reads as TGTGCCAGCAGCTCCTCTCTAGCGGCCTACGAGCAGTACTTC.

This chain uses TRBV5-1 with TRBJ1-1, with TRBD1 matching over 9 bases. J gave up 8 bases and V 4 bases, and 9 bases lay outside the gene matches. CDR3 length: 14 residues. Per the germline V gene, CDR1 is SGHRS and CDR2 is YFSETQ. The CDR3 DNA sequence: TGCGCCAGCAGCATGCCCGGGACAGGGTTAGAAGCTTTCTTT. This encodes CASSMPGTGLEAFF.

V gene TRBV2 combines with J gene TRBJ1-2, with TRBD1 matching 8 bases. Germline V lookup: CDR1 SNHLY, CDR2 FYNNEI. This CDR3 comprises 13 residues. V was clipped by 5 bases and J by 4 bases; unmatched bases: 3. The DNA for the CDR3 is TGTGCCAGCAGTATGGGACAGGCCTATGGCTACACCTTC. Translation: CASSMGQAYGYTF.

The chain has TRBV6-1 and TRBJ2-5; TRBD1 agrees at 7 bases. From germline, CDR1 is MNHNS and CDR2 SASEGT. The CDR3 runs to 13 residues. Trimming took 4 bases from V and 2 from J; bases not matched to a gene: 1. The CDR3 reads CASSGQGQETQYF. Written as DNA, the CDR3 is TGTGCCAGCAGTGGACAGGGACAAGAGACCCAGTACTTC.

The chain couples TRBV7-3 to TRBJ2-3, with D possibly TRBD2 on 6 matching bases. Per the germline V gene, CDR1 is SGHTA and CDR2 is FQGTGA. The CDR3 consists of 15 residues. The V end lost 5 bases, the J end lost 0 bases, and 12 bases lay between the germline ends. CDR3: CASSLEAGSTDTQYF. The CDR3 DNA is TGTGCCAGCAGCCTGGAGGCGGGGAGCACAGATACGCAGTATTTT.

The genes are TRBV5-8 and TRBJ1-1; D possibly corresponds to TRBD1 (6 bases). Germline CDR1 SGHTS, CDR2 YDEGEE. This CDR3 region has 14 residues. V lost 0 bases, J lost 1 base, and 7 bases lay in between. As DNA, the CDR3 is TGTGCCAGCAGCTTGGGACAGGCGAACACTGAAGCTTTCTTT. The encoded protein is CASSLGQANTEAFF.

This clone was counted only a few times. Its ends do not fully match the called genes, so a read error is possible. This rearrangement joins TRBV7-7 to TRBJ1-1; D unresolved. This CDR3 spans 13 amino acids. Germline values: CDR1 SSHAT, CDR2 FNYEAQ (reference sequence). Here the CDR3 reads CASSRGPNTEAFF. CDR3 DNA sequence: TGTGCTAGCAGCCGCGGGCCGAACACTGAAGCTTTCTTT.

This clone was observed once. This chain connects TRBV6-5 to TRBJ2-1; D might be TRBD2 (5 bases). This CDR3 spans 11 amino acids. Trimming stripped 7 bases from V and 10 bases from J, with 11 bases between. Germline V gene data show CDR1 as MNHEY and CDR2 as SVGAGI. The CDR3 is CASTSTGEQFF. The CDR3 DNA follows: TGTGCCAGCACGTCGACGGGGGAGCAGTTCTTC.

The V and J genes are TRBV5-1 and TRBJ1-2, with a possible D match to TRBD1 (5 bases). The CDR3 spans 15 residues. Trimming removed 4 bases at V and 4 bases at J, with 17 bases between. Germline CDR1 reads SGHRS; CDR2 reads YFSETQ. The CDR3 loop reads CASSPLGPGPYGYTF. The CDR3 nucleotides are TGCGCCAGCAGCCCCCTGGGGCCCGGGCCCTATGGCTACACCTTC.

This clone appeared a single time. The genes are TRBV9 and TRBJ1-2; TRBD1 agrees at 11 bases. This CDR3 is 19 amino acids long. Looked up from germline, CDR1 is SGDLS and CDR2 is YYNGEE. Germline trimming cut 0 bases from V and 0 bases from J; bases unmatched to any gene: 10. DNA of the CDR3: TGTGCCAGCAGCGTAGTATCAGGGGACAGGGGGAAACCTAACTATGGCTACACCTTC. Encoded protein: CASSVVSGDRGKPNYGYTF. The whole variable domain, remainder taken from reference TRBV9 and TRBJ1-2, is DSGVTQTPKHLITATGQRVTLRCSPRSGDLSVYWYQQSLDQGLQFLIQYYNGEERAKGNILERFSAQQFPDLHSELNLSSLELGDSALYFCASSVVSGDRGKPNYGYTFGSGTRLTVV.

This chain joins TRBV7-6 and TRBJ2-2; 7 nucleotides line up with TRBD1. Germline V lookup: CDR1 SGHVS, CDR2 FNYEAQ. J gave up 7 bases and V 6 bases, and 11 bases lay outside the gene matches. CDR3 length: 15 amino acids. The DNA for the CDR3 is TGTGCCAGCAGGAGGGACGGGCCAGGGGGCGGGGAGCTGTTTTTT. Protein product: CASRRDGPGGGELFF.

The rearrangement links TRBV2 to TRBJ2-6; D gene unclear. Germline V gene lookup returns CDR1 SNHLY and CDR2 FYNNEI. The CDR3 loop spans 18 amino acids. V gave up 8 bases and J gave up 0 bases, with 20 bases separating them. The CDR3 bases are TGTGCCAGCCAAGCTCGCCCCACTTCTAACTCTGGGGCCAACGTCCTGACTTTC. Residues: CASQARPTSNSGANVLTF.

This clone was observed once. Other DNA sequences of this sample code for an identical CDR3. This chain joins TRBV6-5 and TRBJ1-3, with 7 bases identical to TRBD1. The junction had 5 bases not matched to a gene; V was cut back by 6 bases and J by 0 bases. Germline-derived CDR1 and CDR2 are MNHEY and SVGAGI. The CDR3 sequence is 15 residues long. This CDR3 is CASSPGQFSGNTIYF. The DNA of the CDR3 is TGTGCCAGCAGCCCGGGACAGTTCTCTGGAAACACCATATATTTT.

This rearrangement joins TRBV5-6 to TRBJ2-7; 8 bases align to TRBD1. The CDR3 consists of 15 residues. Unmatched junction bases numbered 6, after V lost 3 bases and J lost 1 base. Germline CDR1 and CDR2: SGHDT and YYEEEE. CDR3 in DNA: TGTGCCAGCAGCTCGCGGACAGGGTTGTCCTACGAGCAGTACTTC. Encoded protein: CASSSRTGLSYEQYF.